The subject of this entry is one T cell receptor (beta chain). Antigen unknown. The data originate from a study of CD8+ T cells in alopecia areata. Extraction and reverse transcription of RNA yielded cDNA as the sequencing template. Repertoires were generated with immunoSEQ multiplex PCR, while TCRdb's copy carries only in-frame clones and drops some. The repertoire includes under 250,000 clones, around 62% of them detected once, and 0.4% to 0.55% sits in the top ten. Researchers took lesional scalp punch biopsies and peripheral blood from people who were alopecia areata patients. Germline CDR1 is SGHAT and CDR2 is FQNNGV. The CDR3 loop spans 16 amino acids. V was trimmed by 4 bases and J by 3 bases, leaving 18 bases between them. Findings and caveats of the study: Affected scalp, especially in alopecia totalis/universalis, had a higher clonality than normal scalp did.

The chain uses TRBV11-2 and TRBJ1-1, with D maybe TRBD1 (6 bases). Source: CD4+ T cells sorted from blood, taken at week 0. This clonotype was obtained from a human donor with alopecia areata. CDR3 protein: CASSSPGWGADTEAFF. CDR3 bases: TGTGCCAGCAGCTCCCCGGGTTGGGGGGCTGACACTGAAGCTTTCTTT.